The T cell receptor (beta chain) described here comes from a study of beta chain features in type 1 diabetes. Regarding the study as a whole: In cDNA sequencing, cells with high TCR expression could be over-represented.

V dropped 6 bases and J dropped 7 bases, with 20 bases sitting between them. The CDR3 consists of 15 residues. Germline V gives CDR1 LNHNV, CDR2 YYDKDF (reference sequence). The authors reverse transcribed all of the isolated RNA, so sequencing captured expressed TCRB transcripts. Data came from immunoSEQ multiplex PCR; TCRdb stores just in-frame clones and leaves some out. Of hundreds of thousands of clones listed, about 15% were seen once; the top ten hold approximately 6.7%. In the case of this clone: Its antigen is currently unknown.

Sequencing was done on a sample of central memory CD4+ T cells from blood. The source of this sequence is a man aged 25-40 years in good health. The chain couples TRBV15 to TRBJ2-3; a weak D match, TRBD1 (6 bases). The chain's CDR3 is CATSPRGFNPYTQYF. For the CDR3, the DNA is TGTGCCACCAGTCCTAGGGGGTTTAATCCGTATACGCAGTATTTT.